The 31 T cell receptor beta chains reported below all come from one sample, sequenced in a study of blood T cells in healthy people across ages. Combining a sample-barcoded 5' primer with a J-beta primer mix, a second PCR ran for roughly 6 to 12 cycles. MiXCR, applied by TCRdb to the 5' RACE reads, yields one record per CDR3 protein. The sample lists 1,100,000 or so distinct CDR3 sequences, 35% to 55% occurring once. Sequenced material: blood. The receptor set was obtained from a woman between 55 and 75 years old in good health.

This clonotype has only a few counts. J is TRBJ2-4 and V is TRBV6-1, with D possibly matching TRBD1 (5 bases). The CDR3 covers 16 residues. The germline gives CDR1 MNHNS, CDR2 SASEGT. V shed 1 base and J shed 0 bases, with 10 bases lying between them. CDR3 bases: TGTGCCAGCAGTGAAGAAAGACAGATAGCCAAAAACATTCAGTACTTC. This encodes CASSEERQIAKNIQYF.

The rearrangement joins TRBV7-2 to TRBJ1-5; perhaps TRBD1 as D (6 bases). Germline assignment: CDR1 SGHTA and CDR2 FQGNSA. The CDR3 is made up of 13 amino acids. With 5 bases removed from V and 8 bases from J, the gap between germline ends came to 13 bases. The CDR3 here is CASSLQGGEPQHF. In DNA, the CDR3 is TGTGCCAGCAGCCTACAGGGCGGGGAGCCCCAGCATTTT.

The genes are TRBV7-6 and TRBJ2-3; TRBD2 matches at 7 bases. With 5 bases clipped from V and 5 bases from J, the junction kept 13 bases outside the gene matches. CDR1 SGHVS and CDR2 FNYEAQ come from the germline V gene. The CDR3 is made up of 16 amino acids. CDR3 loop: CASSTGEAGRGDTQYF. The CDR3 DNA is TGTGCCAGCAGCACCGGTGAAGCGGGGAGGGGAGATACGCAGTATTTT. Combining the CDR3 with reference TRBV7-6 and TRBJ2-3 gives the whole variable domain GAGVSQSPRYKVTKRGQDVALRCDPISGHVSLYWYRQALGQGPEFLTYFNYEAQQDKSGLPNDRFSAERPEGSISTLTIQRTEQRDSAMYRCASSTGEAGRGDTQYFGPGTRLTVL.

This clonotype appeared a few times. The chain couples TRBV20-1 to TRBJ2-7; possibly TRBD2 for D (6 bases). Germline V gene lookup returns CDR1 DFQATT and CDR2 SNEGSKA (reference sequence). V gave up 5 bases and J gave up 7 bases, with 15 bases separating them. The CDR3 is made up of 12 amino acids. The CDR3 region is CSAREPTGEQYF. The CDR3 DNA sequence: TGCAGTGCTCGGGAGCCCACGGGGGAGCAGTACTTC.

The V and J genes are TRBV7-6 and TRBJ2-7; the D gene is possibly TRBD1 (6 bases). The CDR3 sequence is 15 residues long. CDR1 and CDR2 (germline): SGHVS, FNYEAQ. The germline V and J ends were trimmed by 3 bases and 1 base, with 13 bases remaining between them. The CDR3 sequence: CASSLGRDNSYEQYF. CDR3 DNA: TGTGCCAGCAGCTTGGGTCGGGACAATTCCTACGAGCAGTACTTC.

This clonotype was seen only a few times. The chain has TRBV6-2 or TRBV6-3 and TRBJ2-3; a weak D match, TRBD2 (6 bases). Trimming cost V 8 bases and J 4 bases, with 13 bases left between them. The CDR3 totals 13 residues. CDR1 and CDR2 from the germline V gene are MNHEY and SVGEGT. CDR3 bases: TGTGCCAGCGTGATGCAGCGGGCAGATACGCAGTATTTT. The encoded protein is CASVMQRADTQYF.

The rearrangement links TRBV28 to TRBJ1-5; TRBD1 is a possible D gene (6 bases). Germline lookup yields CDR1 MDHEN and CDR2 SYDVKM. This CDR3 spans 12 amino acids. Trimming cost V 7 bases and J 7 bases, with 11 bases left between them. CDR3 in DNA: TGTGCCAGCAATTGGGGGCAGCAGCCCCAGCATTTT. Protein: CASNWGQQPQHF.

This clonotype was seen just once. This chain uses TRBV5-6 with TRBJ1-2; D is undetermined. The germline CDR1 and CDR2 sequences are SGHDT and YYEEEE. This CDR3 is built from 15 residues. Trimming stripped 1 base from V and 7 bases from J, with 17 bases between. CDR3 residues: CASSLSAGSASGYTF. The CDR3 DNA reads TGTGCCAGCAGCTTGTCTGCGGGGTCCGCTTCTGGCTACACCTTC.

This clonotype was detected a few times. This chain uses TRBV11-1 with TRBJ2-7; 11 positions match TRBD1. J lost 2 bases, V lost 5 bases, and 8 bases had no gene match. This CDR3 contains 16 residues. The germline CDR1 and CDR2 sequences are SGHAT and FQDESV (reference sequence). CDR3 nucleotide sequence: TGTGCCAGCAGCCCCTATCCGGGACAGGGGGCCTACGAGCAGTACTTC. It specifies CASSPYPGQGAYEQYF.

This clonotype has a handful of counts. This chain connects TRBV9 to TRBJ2-3, with D perhaps TRBD2 (6 bases). The CDR3 is 17 residues long. The germline CDR1 and CDR2 sequences are SGDLS and YYNGEE. V was trimmed by 3 bases and J by 3 bases, leaving 20 bases between them. CDR3 bases: TGTGCCAGCAGCGCCGGGACTGGCCAGGGTGGGACAGATACGCAGTATTTT. It translates to CASSAGTGQGGTDTQYF. Supplemented by reference TRBV9 and TRBJ2-3, the full variable domain reads DSGVTQTPKHLITATGQRVTLRCSPRSGDLSVYWYQQSLDQGLQFLIQYYNGEERAKGNILERFSAQQFPDLHSELNLSSLELGDSALYFCASSAGTGQGGTDTQYFGPGTRLTVL.

This clonotype was counted between two and nine times. This chain uses TRBV7-8 with TRBJ2-1, with 9 bases identical to TRBD2. The CDR3 has 16 amino acids. J gave up 6 bases and V 5 bases, and 11 bases lay outside the gene matches. CDR1 and CDR2 from the germline V gene are SGHVS and FQNEAQ. This CDR3 reads CASSRSGREGRNEQFF. DNA for the CDR3: TGTGCCAGCAGCCGCTCTGGGCGGGAGGGCCGCAATGAGCAGTTCTTC.

CDR3 amino acids: CASSPVGSHEQYF. In nucleotides, the CDR3 is TGTGCCAGCAGCCCCGTCGGGTCCCACGAGCAGTACTTC. The chain uses TRBV7-2 and TRBJ2-7; D ambiguous. Trimming shortened V by 5 bases and J by 5 bases, and 13 bases separated the two germline ends. The CDR3 runs to 13 residues. The germline V gene has CDR1 SGHTA and CDR2 FQGNSA.

This sequence joins TRBV2 and TRBJ2-7, with TRBD1 matching over 9 bases. CDR1 SNHLY and CDR2 FYNNEI come from the germline V gene. This CDR3 has 14 amino acids. Losses at the gene ends were 11 bases for V and 0 bases for J; bases not matched to a gene: 8. Written as DNA, the CDR3 is TGTGCCGGGGGACAGGGAGGGAACTCCTACGAGCAGTACTTC. Translated: CAGGQGGNSYEQYF.

As regards this clonotype: Being one base from a much bigger clone, this may be a read error. The J gene is TRBJ2-1, the V gene TRBV5-4; 8 bases are a match to TRBD2. Germline values: CDR1 SGHNT, CDR2 YYREEE (reference sequence). CDR3 size: 15 residues. This CDR3 reads CAGSPSGTRNNEQFF. CDR3 nucleotides: TGTGCCGGCAGCCCTTCCGGGACTAGAAACAATGAGCAGTTCTTC.

The chain uses TRBV5-1 and TRBJ1-2; D call uncertain. This CDR3 region has 12 residues. Between the trimmed V and J ends, which lost 4 bases and 8 bases, there was a span of 12 bases. Per the germline V gene, CDR1 is SGHRS and CDR2 is YFSETQ. As DNA, the CDR3 is TGCGCCAGCAGCCCCGGGTCGGGGGGCTACACCTTC. Encoded protein: CASSPGSGGYTF.

This chain links TRBV2 with TRBJ2-7; 8 bases fit TRBD2. V was pared by 8 bases and J by 2 bases, with 5 bases of the junction left unmatched. Per germline, CDR1 SNHLY and CDR2 FYNNEI. CDR3 length: 13 amino acids. In nucleotides, the CDR3 is TGTGCCAGCCGTCAGCGGGAGACCTACGAGCAGTACTTC. Its translation: CASRQRETYEQYF.

The V call is TRBV20-1, the J call TRBJ2-3, with TRBD2 matching 10 bases. This CDR3 has 13 residues. V shed 5 bases, J shed 4 bases, and the junction held 3 bases outside the gene matches. Germline CDR1 reads DFQATT; CDR2 reads SNEGSKA (reference sequence). Here the CDR3 DNA reads TGCAGTGCTGAAACTAGCGGGGCAGATACGCAGTATTTT. It is translated as CSAETSGADTQYF.

This chain uses TRBV7-9 with TRBJ2-5; 8 bases align to TRBD1. After removal of 3 bases from V and 5 bases from J, the junction contained 8 bases not matched to a gene. CDR3 length equals 15 residues. In germline, CDR1 is SEHNR, CDR2 FQNEAQ (reference sequence). CDR3 loop: CASSFPSRGRETQYF. DNA of the CDR3: TGTGCCAGCAGCTTCCCCTCCAGGGGGCGGGAGACCCAGTACTTC.

The V and J genes are TRBV28 and TRBJ2-1; perhaps TRBD2 as D (5 bases). V was clipped by 7 bases and J by 3 bases, with 16 bases between them. The CDR3 loop spans 15 amino acids. Germline V gene data show CDR1 as MDHEN and CDR2 as SYDVKM. In nucleotides, the CDR3 is TGTGCCAGCACCCAGCCGGGAAGAAACTACAATGAGCAGTTCTTC. Translated, it gives CASTQPGRNYNEQFF.

The chain has TRBV2 and TRBJ2-4, with D possibly being TRBD1 (6 bases). The end of the DNA aligns better with TRBJ2-7, so the J call may be wrong. The CDR3 is made up of 14 amino acids. Germline CDR1 SNHLY, CDR2 FYNNEI. CDR3 nucleotides: TGTGCCAGCAGAGTTCAGGGGCTTGGGGACGAGCAGTACTTC. It specifies CASRVQGLGDEQYF.

The chain couples TRBV3-1 to TRBJ2-1, with 10 bases fitting TRBD2. Germline V lookup: CDR1 LGHDT, CDR2 YNNKEL (reference sequence). The CDR3 covers 16 residues. V lost 1 base and J lost 5; bases outside the gene matches: 5. This CDR3 reads CASSQVSGGADNEQFF. DNA for the CDR3: TGTGCCAGCAGCCAAGTGAGCGGGGGGGCGGACAATGAGCAGTTCTTC.

This chain connects TRBV20-1 to TRBJ2-2, with unresolved D. Trimming stripped 0 bases from V and 1 base from J, with 9 bases between. CDR1 is DFQATT and CDR2 is SNEGSKA in the germline V gene (reference sequence). CDR3 length: 15 residues. Written as DNA, the CDR3 is TGCAGTGCTAGAGACCCCTGGCAGAACACCGGGGAGCTGTTTTTT. This gives the protein CSARDPWQNTGELFF.

This rearrangement joins TRBV7-2 to TRBJ2-1, with D maybe TRBD2 (7 bases). Germline V lookup: CDR1 SGHTA, CDR2 FQGNSA. With 2 bases removed from V and 9 bases from J, the gap between germline ends came to 11 bases. The CDR3 covers 13 residues. CDR3 in amino acids: CASSLKGGGEQFF. The CDR3 bases are TGTGCCAGCAGCTTAAAAGGGGGGGGTGAGCAGTTCTTC.

This clonotype was counted many times. This chain uses TRBV29-1 with TRBJ2-7; the D gene is possibly TRBD1 (6 bases). Germline V CDR1 and CDR2: SQVTM, ANQGSEA. V lost 3 bases and J lost 4, with 16 bases in between. CDR3 length: 14 residues. CDR3 loop: CSVDGGYTGYEQYF. Written as DNA, the CDR3 is TGCAGCGTTGATGGCGGATACACAGGGTACGAGCAGTACTTC.

This chain connects TRBV3-1 to TRBJ2-7, with 7 positions matching TRBD2. CDR3 length: 15 residues. Germline assignment: CDR1 LGHDT and CDR2 YNNKEL (reference sequence). After removal of 0 bases from V and 2 bases from J, the junction contained 4 bases not matched to a gene. The CDR3, as DNA: TGTGCCAGCAGCCAAGACGGCGGGACTACCTACGAGCAGTACTTC. As protein: CASSQDGGTTYEQYF.

This chain joins TRBV10-3 and TRBJ2-2; D is ambiguous. The CDR3 sequence is 15 residues long. The germline CDR1 and CDR2 sequences are ENHRY and SYGVKD. V gave up 5 bases and J gave up 5 bases, with 15 bases separating them. Here the CDR3 DNA reads TGTGCCATCAGTAATCGCGACGGTATAACCGGGGAGCTGTTTTTT. Residues: CAISNRDGITGELFF.

The chain joins TRBV6-2 or TRBV6-3 to TRBJ2-1; 7 bases line up with TRBD1. Germline V gene data show CDR1 as MNHEY and CDR2 as SVGEGT. The CDR3 consists of 17 residues. Germline trimming cut 3 bases from V and 7 bases from J; bases unmatched to any gene: 15. The CDR3 reads CASSYETGSGYNNEQFF. The CDR3 DNA is TGTGCCAGCAGTTATGAGACAGGGTCTGGATACAATAATGAGCAGTTCTTC.

The sample holds a few counts of this clonotype. The J gene is TRBJ2-4, the V gene TRBV6-5; 11 bases are a match to TRBD1. In germline, CDR1 is MNHEY, CDR2 SVGAGI. Unmatched junction bases numbered 7, after V lost 6 bases and J lost 3 bases. This CDR3 is 16 amino acids long. The CDR3 region has the DNA TGTGCCAGCAGACATGGACAGGGGGCATACAAAAACATTCAGTACTTC. Residues: CASRHGQGAYKNIQYF.

Only a few counts were recorded for this clonotype. The chain uses TRBV24-1 and TRBJ2-7; 11 positions match TRBD2. This CDR3 spans 15 amino acids. Trimming at V came to 3 bases and at J to 2 bases, leaving 2 bases not matched to a gene. CDR1 is KGHDR, CDR2 SFDVKD, per germline. DNA for the CDR3: TGTGCCACCAGTGATGGGACTAGCGGAACCTACGAGCAGTACTTC. This gives the protein CATSDGTSGTYEQYF.

This clonotype was counted only a few times. This chain joins TRBV20-1 and TRBJ2-7, with 10 bases aligning to TRBD1. The V and J ends lost 5 bases and 7 bases, in that order; junction bases with no gene match: 11. CDR1 DFQATT and CDR2 SNEGSKA come from the germline V gene (reference sequence). The CDR3 is 14 amino acids. The CDR3 region is CSALTGTGVGEQYF. The CDR3 DNA sequence: TGCAGTGCTTTAACCGGGACAGGGGTTGGTGAGCAGTACTTC.

The rearrangement uses TRBV9 and TRBJ2-7; TRBD1 aligns across 8 bases. The V and J ends lost 3 bases and 2 bases, in that order; junction bases with no gene match: 4. CDR1 SGDLS and CDR2 YYNGEE come from the germline V gene. The CDR3 is made up of 14 amino acids. The CDR3 DNA sequence: TGTGCCAGCAGCGAGGGACAGGCCGCCTACGAGCAGTACTTC. Its translation is CASSEGQAAYEQYF.